The 21 T cell receptor beta chains given below trace back to one sample, sequenced in a study of molecular identifiers for immune sequencing clone quantification. A single record per CDR3 protein comes from TCRdb applying MiXCR to the PCR reads. The sample yields tens of thousands of distinct CDR3 sequences, around 17% seen once. The sample comprised naive CD8+ T cells from blood, with Jurkat cell RNA spiked in. As for subset: FACS-sorted CD8+CD4-CCR7+CD45RA+ naive T cells. These receptors were obtained from a human donor in good health. Some libraries in this study had Jurkat cell RNA spiked in.

This clonotype was seen repeatedly, ten times or more. This rearrangement joins TRBV24-1 to TRBJ2-7; 7 nucleotides align to TRBD1. Trimming at V came to 4 bases and at J to 6 bases, leaving 2 bases not matched to a gene. Germline lookup yields CDR1 KGHDR and CDR2 SFDVKD. This CDR3 has 12 amino acids. DNA for the CDR3: TGTGCCACCAGTGACAGGGGGACCGAGCAGTACTTC. It translates to CATSDRGTEQYF.

Comment on this clonotype: A much larger clone differs by one base, so this may be a read error. The CDR3 nucleotides are TGTGCCAGCAGTCCCTTTGGGGATAACTATGGCCACACCTTC. Its translation is CASSPFGDNYGHTF. V usage is TRBV28 and J usage is TRBJ1-2; D is ambiguous. The CDR3 consists of 14 residues. Germline CDR1 and CDR2: MDHEN and SYDVKM.

The genes are TRBV27 and TRBJ2-1, with D tentatively TRBD2 (5 bases). CDR3 length: 16 residues. Trimming left V 0 bases short and J 1 base short, with 10 bases between. Germline V gene lookup returns CDR1 MNHEY and CDR2 SMNVEV (reference sequence). CDR3 loop: CASSLSIGESYNEQFF. CDR3 bases: TGTGCCAGCAGTTTATCGATCGGGGAGTCCTACAATGAGCAGTTCTTC.

Many counts were recorded for this clonotype. The genes are TRBV28 and TRBJ1-4, with TRBD1 as a possible D gene (6 bases). Germline V gives CDR1 MDHEN, CDR2 SYDVKM. Trimming stripped 4 bases from V and 8 bases from J, with 14 bases between. The CDR3 contains 14 residues. In DNA form, the CDR3 reads TGTGCCAGCAGTTCAACAGGGATCGTGGAAAAACTGTTTTTT. The encoded protein is CASSSTGIVEKLFF.

As concerns this clonotype: A much larger clone sits a single nucleotide away, making a read error possible. This sequence joins TRBV7-9 and TRBJ1-4, with no clear D. The CDR3 has 15 residues. Germline lookup yields CDR1 SEHNR and CDR2 FQNEAQ (reference sequence). V gave up 4 bases and J gave up 0 bases, with 9 bases separating them. The CDR3, as DNA: TGTGCCAGCAGCTCTGGGCCTGCAACTAATGAAAAACTGTTTTTT. Protein sequence: CASSSGPATNEKLFF. The full variable domain, rest sourced from reference TRBV7-9 and TRBJ1-4, is DTGVSQNPRHKITKRGQNVTFRCDPISEHNRLYWYRQTLGQGPEFLTYFQNEAQLEKSRLLSDRFSAERPKGSFSTLEIQRTEQGDSAMYLCASSSGPATNEKLFFGSGTQLSVL.

Of note for this clonotype: This may arise from a read error, as a much more abundant clone is one base away. The V and J genes are TRBV5-6 and TRBJ2-3; D is undetermined. The length of the CDR3 is 16 residues. Germline loops: CDR1 SGHDT, CDR2 YYEEEE. CDR3 DNA: TGTGCCGGCAGCTTGGCCACCTCGTTTCCACCAGATACGCAGTATTTT. Translation gives CAGSLATSFPPDTQYF.

This clonotype was detected many times. The V gene is TRBV28, the J gene TRBJ2-7; weak D call: TRBD2 (5 bases). The CDR3 loop spans 15 amino acids. V shed 6 bases and J shed 4 bases, with 19 bases lying between them. From germline, CDR1 is MDHEN and CDR2 SYDVKM. CDR3 region: CASSKLGSGQYEQYF. In DNA form, the CDR3 reads TGTGCCAGCAGCAAACTAGGGTCGGGCCAATACGAGCAGTACTTC.

Remarks on this clonotype: At one end the junction does not follow the germline gene, possibly because of a read error. The chain combines TRBV7-6 with TRBJ2-4; D tentatively fits TRBD1 or TRBD2 (5 bases each). CDR1 SGHVS and CDR2 FNYEAQ come from the germline V gene. The CDR3 is made up of 13 amino acids. The CDR3 protein is CTSSLVPQEAKDF. CDR3 nucleotides: TGTACCAGCAGCTTAGTTCCACAGGAGGCGAAGGACTTC.

As to this clonotype: An end of the junction differs from the germline gene, which may be a read error. The chain carries TRBV27 and TRBJ2-7; D might be TRBD1 (6 bases). Germline CDR1 and CDR2: MNHEY and SMNVEV (reference sequence). This CDR3 has 12 residues. The CDR3 nucleotides are TGTGCCAGCAGTTTAGGGGGCGACGAGCGGTACTTC. Amino acid sequence: CASSLGGDERYF.

The table lists this clonotype with many counts. V and J are TRBV5-1 and TRBJ2-7; 8 nucleotides match TRBD1. Germline CDR1 SGHRS, CDR2 YFSETQ. The CDR3 has 16 residues. J lost 6 bases, V lost 7 bases, and 18 bases had no gene match. In DNA, the CDR3 is TGCGCCAGCTTCCTACAACCGGACAGGGCTAGGAGCGAGCAGTACTTC. It yields the protein CASFLQPDRARSEQYF.

This clonotype was counted at least ten times. The chain is built from TRBV27 and TRBJ1-1; D gene uncertain. This CDR3 is built from 15 residues. Germline CDR1 MNHEY, CDR2 SMNVEV (reference sequence). V was cut by 5 bases and J by 0 bases, with 13 bases left in between. The CDR3 spells CASSIVGGMNTEAFF. Written as DNA, the CDR3 is TGTGCCAGCAGTATTGTAGGCGGGATGAACACTGAAGCTTTCTTT.

In its sample, this clonotype was seen many times. The chain carries TRBV27 and TRBJ2-7; D is possibly TRBD1 (5 bases). The germline CDR1 and CDR2 sequences are MNHEY and SMNVEV (reference sequence). CDR3 size: 13 residues. Trimming removed 3 bases at V and 5 bases at J, with 11 bases between. The CDR3 is CASSLGRVHEQYF. CDR3 DNA: TGTGCCAGCAGTTTGGGCAGGGTCCACGAGCAGTACTTC.

This chain uses TRBV3-1 with TRBJ2-1, with 10 bases lining up with TRBD2. The CDR3 extends over 19 amino acids. Germline lookup yields CDR1 LGHDT and CDR2 YNNKEL (reference sequence). Losses at the gene ends were 5 bases for V and 0 bases for J; bases not matched to a gene: 13. Written as DNA, the CDR3 is TGTGCCAGCAGCTTTCCGACTAGCGGGCCACTAAGCTCCTACAATGAGCAGTTCTTC. It is translated as CASSFPTSGPLSSYNEQFF.

This clonotype was seen repeatedly, ten times or more. V gene TRBV2 combines with J gene TRBJ2-3, with 9 bases identical to TRBD2. J was trimmed by 1 base and V by 2 bases; bases with no gene match: 4. The CDR3 sequence is 16 residues long. Germline lookup yields CDR1 SNHLY and CDR2 FYNNEI. DNA for the CDR3: TGTGCCAGCAGTGAATGGTTAGCGGGAGGCACAGATACGCAGTATTTT. Residues: CASSEWLAGGTDTQYF.

This clonotype has at least ten counts. The chain joins TRBV9 to TRBJ1-2; no reliable D call. The germline V gene encodes CDR1 SGDLS and CDR2 YYNGEE. This CDR3 contains 13 residues. Trimming took 0 bases from V and 8 from J, leaving 11 bases between them. CDR3 amino acids: CASSVDRVRGYTF. Here the CDR3 DNA reads TGTGCCAGCAGCGTAGACAGAGTGCGGGGCTACACCTTC.

This clonotype was recorded many times. The J gene is TRBJ2-1, the V gene TRBV29-1; possibly TRBD2 for D (7 bases). Germline V CDR1 and CDR2: SQVTM, ANQGSEA. There are 16 residues in the CDR3. The V and J ends lost 6 bases and 2 bases respectively, with 20 bases between them. The CDR3 loop reads CSVPLGAGVTYNEQFF. The CDR3 DNA reads as TGCAGCGTCCCCCTGGGGGCGGGAGTGACCTACAATGAGCAGTTCTTC.

Many counts were recorded for this clonotype. The chain has TRBV12-3 or TRBV12-4 and TRBJ2-1; 7 nucleotides match TRBD2. CDR3 size: 17 residues. The V and J ends lost 2 bases and 4 bases, in that order; junction bases with no gene match: 11. Here the CDR3 reads CASSLFWGEGLYNEQFF. The CDR3 DNA reads as TGTGCCAGCAGTTTATTTTGGGGGGAGGGCTTGTACAATGAGCAGTTCTTC.

This clonotype was observed at least ten times. The V and J genes are TRBV28 and TRBJ2-7; maybe TRBD2 (5 bases). CDR1 MDHEN and CDR2 SYDVKM come from the germline V gene. V was trimmed by 2 bases and J by 6 bases, leaving 11 bases between them. CDR3 length: 13 amino acids. The CDR3 sequence: CASSLEGLVEQYF. CDR3 nucleotide sequence: TGTGCCAGCAGTTTAGAGGGTCTGGTCGAGCAGTACTTC. The entire variable domain, with the rest obtained from reference TRBV28 and TRBJ2-7, is as follows: DVKVTQSSRYLVKRTGEKVFLECVQDMDHENMFWYRQDPGLGLRLIYFSYDVKMKEKGDIPEGYSVSREKKERFSLILESASTNQTSMYLCASSLEGLVEQYFGPGTRLTVT.

Ten or more counts support this clonotype. V and J are TRBV7-9 and TRBJ1-2, with 8 bases identical to TRBD1. The junction had 2 bases not matched to a gene; V was cut back by 4 bases and J by 4 bases. Germline CDR1 reads SEHNR; CDR2 reads FQNEAQ (reference sequence). The CDR3 runs 13 residues. The DNA for the CDR3 is TGTGCCAGCAGCTCGACAGGGGCCTATGGCTACACCTTC. Translated, it gives CASSSTGAYGYTF.

The sample holds many counts of this clonotype. This chain joins TRBV7-9 and TRBJ2-7; tentatively, D is TRBD1 or TRBD2 (5 bases each). Trimming cost V 5 bases and J 5 bases, with 16 bases left between them. The CDR3 extends over 14 amino acids. Germline V lookup: CDR1 SEHNR, CDR2 FQNEAQ (reference sequence). The CDR3: CASSLGTLGNEQYF. CDR3 DNA sequence: TGTGCCAGCAGCCTCGGGACCCTCGGGAACGAGCAGTACTTC.

Points on this clonotype: A much larger clone sits a single nucleotide away, making a read error possible. This likely comes from a read error, as the CDR3 has no conserved phenylalanine or tryptophan at its end. This chain links TRBV19 with TRBJ1-5, with D perhaps TRBD1 (5 bases). Trimming stripped 1 base from V and 4 bases from J, with 14 bases between. Germline CDR1 and CDR2: LNHDA and SQIVND (reference sequence). The CDR3 has 16 residues. CDR3 protein: CASSIVGGPTNQPQHS. The CDR3 nucleotides are TGTGCCAGTAGTATAGTTGGGGGTCCCACAAATCAGCCCCAGCATTCT.